The 15 T cell receptor beta chains given below trace back to one sample, sequenced in a study of T-cell reconstitution after alpha-beta-depleted transplantation in children. Unique molecular identifiers were used to barcode this TCRbeta library. TCRdb re-analysed the PCR reads in MiXCR, keeping a single row per CDR3 protein. Of 15,000 or so distinct CDR3 sequences detected, about 4.7% appear once; the ten largest clones hold under 8.5%. The sample in question was PBMCs, obtained before TCRalphabeta/CD19-depleted stem cell transplant. These receptors all come from a boy aged 5-17 years with acute lymphoblastic leukemia, due to receive a stem cell transplant.

There are many counts of this clonotype. The missing conserved phenylalanine or tryptophan at the end of this CDR3 makes a read error likely. This chain connects TRBV29-1 to TRBJ2-7; tentative D call: TRBD1 (6 bases). Germline V gene data show CDR1 as SQVTM and CDR2 as ANQGSEA. CDR3 length: 13 amino acids. The CDR3 loop reads CSVYTGNSYEQYS. CDR3 in DNA: TGCAGTGTCTACACAGGGAACTCCTACGAGCAGTACTCC.

This clonotype came up many times. This sequence joins TRBV7-2 and TRBJ2-5; perhaps TRBD1 as D (6 bases). Germline CDR1 and CDR2: SGHTA and FQGNSA. The CDR3 consists of 14 residues. The V and J ends lost 5 bases and 7 bases respectively, with 17 bases between them. The chain's CDR3 is CASSLDWFRGTQYF. The CDR3 DNA reads as TGTGCCAGCAGCCTTGACTGGTTCAGGGGGACCCAGTACTTC. The full variable domain, completed using reference TRBV7-2 and TRBJ2-5, is GAGVSQSPSNKVTEKGKDVELRCDPISGHTALYWYRQSLGQGLEFLIYFQGNSAPDKSGLPSDRFSAERTGGSVSTLTIQRTQQEDSAVYLCASSLDWFRGTQYFGPGTRLLVL.

CDR3 region: CASSPEGGGAYEQYF. DNA of the CDR3: TGTGCCAGCAGTCCCGAGGGGGGTGGCGCCTACGAGCAGTACTTC. The chain recombines TRBV6-2 or TRBV6-3 with TRBJ2-7; D is perhaps TRBD1 or TRBD2 (6 bases each). Germline CDR1 is MNHEY and CDR2 is SVGEGT. V was clipped by 5 bases and J by 2 bases, with 16 bases between them. The CDR3 is 15 residues long.

This clonotype came up many times. The chain combines TRBV20-1 with TRBJ1-6; TRBD1 might be the D (6 bases). Trimming took 0 bases from V and 7 from J, leaving 13 bases between them. The CDR3 spans 15 residues. Germline-derived CDR1 and CDR2 are DFQATT and SNEGSKA (reference sequence). In nucleotides, the CDR3 is TGCAGTGCTAGAGATCGAGGCCAGGGGAATTCACCCCTCCACTTT. It yields the protein CSARDRGQGNSPLHF.

By proportion, this clonotype is medium-sized. This chain links TRBV10-2 with TRBJ2-2; the D gene is possibly TRBD2 (6 bases). The CDR3 spans 14 residues. Germline V gives CDR1 WSHSY, CDR2 SAAADI. Trimming cost V 7 bases and J 2 bases, with 11 bases left between them. The CDR3 region is CASTLTSNTGELFF. The CDR3 coding sequence is TGCGCCAGCACCCTGACTAGTAACACCGGGGAGCTGTTTTTT.

This clonotype was counted ten times or more. The chain employs TRBV20-1 and TRBJ2-7; the D is unclear. Trimming shortened V by 0 bases and J by 2 bases, and 11 bases separated the two germline ends. The CDR3 has 14 amino acids. The germline V gene encodes CDR1 DFQATT and CDR2 SNEGSKA (reference sequence). The CDR3 sequence: CSAREGRATYEQYF. CDR3 coding DNA: TGCAGTGCTAGAGAGGGTCGGGCCACCTACGAGCAGTACTTC.

V gene TRBV19 combines with J gene TRBJ2-7; no definite D call. This CDR3 region has 12 residues. Germline CDR1 and CDR2: LNHDA and SQIVND (reference sequence). Trimming removed 5 bases from V and 6 bases from J, with 11 bases in between. The CDR3 spells CASSETPLEQYF. Here the CDR3 DNA reads TGTGCCAGTAGTGAGACTCCCCTCGAGCAGTACTTC.

This clonotype showed up many times. V usage is TRBV4-3 and J usage is TRBJ2-7, with D perhaps TRBD1 (7 bases). Per the germline V gene, CDR1 is LGHNA and CDR2 is YSLEER. CDR3 length: 12 amino acids. Trimming removed 4 bases from V and 5 bases from J, with 9 bases in between. DNA of the CDR3: TGCGCCAGCAGCCCCAGGGGGGACGAGCAGTACTTC. Amino acid sequence: CASSPRGDEQYF.

This clonotype occurred many times. The chain has TRBV6-6 and TRBJ1-1; 9 nucleotides align to TRBD1. Germline-derived CDR1 and CDR2 are MNHNY and SVGAGI (reference sequence). CDR3 length equals 14 residues. J was trimmed by 5 bases and V by 6 bases; bases with no gene match: 7. The CDR3 protein is CASRKGQGSTEAFF. The DNA of the CDR3 is TGTGCCAGCAGAAAGGGACAGGGATCTACTGAAGCTTTCTTT.

This clonotype was detected ten times or more. This chain links TRBV9 with TRBJ2-1; unclear D gene. This CDR3 has 12 residues. Trimming took off 2 bases at V and 6 bases at J, with 6 bases between the two ends. The germline V gene has CDR1 SGDLS and CDR2 YYNGEE. The CDR3 protein is CASSVPSNEQFF. Written as DNA, the CDR3 is TGTGCCAGCAGCGTCCCTAGCAATGAGCAGTTCTTC.

This clonotype has a count of ten or more. The rearrangement joins TRBV11-2 to TRBJ1-1; D is undetermined. This CDR3 has 13 residues. V lost 5 bases to trimming and J lost 7 bases, with 14 bases between them. The germline CDR1 and CDR2 sequences are SGHAT and FQNNGV. The CDR3 reads CASSIAGFGEAFF. For the CDR3, the DNA is TGTGCCAGCAGCATTGCCGGGTTTGGTGAAGCTTTCTTT.

This clonotype has a count of ten or more. J is TRBJ2-1 and V is TRBV6-5; D may correspond to TRBD1 or TRBD2 (5 bases each). V was cut by 1 base and J by 6 bases, with 19 bases left in between. CDR1 is MNHEY, CDR2 SVGAGI, per germline. The CDR3 contains 17 residues. The CDR3 loop is CASSYLGRTRAGNEQFF. As DNA, the CDR3 is TGTGCCAGCAGTTACTTGGGACGGACCAGGGCAGGCAATGAGCAGTTCTTC.

There are many counts of this clonotype. The rearrangement joins TRBV18 to TRBJ1-5, with D possibly TRBD1 on 6 matching bases. The CDR3 loop spans 14 amino acids. CDR1 is KGHSH and CDR2 is LQKENI in the germline V gene. Between the trimmed V and J ends, which lost 3 bases and 5 bases, there was a span of 11 bases. CDR3 in DNA: TGTGCCAGCTCACCGGGGAGGGGGGATCAGCCCCAGCATTTT. It translates to CASSPGRGDQPQHF.

By proportion, this clonotype is medium-sized. The chain employs TRBV12-3 or TRBV12-4 and TRBJ2-5; perhaps D is TRBD1 or TRBD2 (5 bases each). V gave up 5 bases and J gave up 1 base, with 17 bases separating them. The CDR3 is 16 amino acids. CDR3 nucleotide sequence: TGTGCCAGCAGTCGCACAGGCTGGGGGATCCAAGAGACCCAGTACTTC. This translates into CASSRTGWGIQETQYF.

By frequency in the sample, this clonotype is medium-sized (0.01 to 0.1%). The chain uses TRBV29-1 and TRBJ2-1; 9 bases fit TRBD1. J gave up 4 bases and V 2 bases, and 6 bases lay outside the gene matches. The CDR3 covers 15 residues. CDR1 and CDR2 (germline): SQVTM, ANQGSEA. This CDR3 is CSVEPDRGGYNEQFF. The CDR3 region has the DNA TGCAGCGTTGAACCCGACAGGGGGGGATACAATGAGCAGTTCTTC.